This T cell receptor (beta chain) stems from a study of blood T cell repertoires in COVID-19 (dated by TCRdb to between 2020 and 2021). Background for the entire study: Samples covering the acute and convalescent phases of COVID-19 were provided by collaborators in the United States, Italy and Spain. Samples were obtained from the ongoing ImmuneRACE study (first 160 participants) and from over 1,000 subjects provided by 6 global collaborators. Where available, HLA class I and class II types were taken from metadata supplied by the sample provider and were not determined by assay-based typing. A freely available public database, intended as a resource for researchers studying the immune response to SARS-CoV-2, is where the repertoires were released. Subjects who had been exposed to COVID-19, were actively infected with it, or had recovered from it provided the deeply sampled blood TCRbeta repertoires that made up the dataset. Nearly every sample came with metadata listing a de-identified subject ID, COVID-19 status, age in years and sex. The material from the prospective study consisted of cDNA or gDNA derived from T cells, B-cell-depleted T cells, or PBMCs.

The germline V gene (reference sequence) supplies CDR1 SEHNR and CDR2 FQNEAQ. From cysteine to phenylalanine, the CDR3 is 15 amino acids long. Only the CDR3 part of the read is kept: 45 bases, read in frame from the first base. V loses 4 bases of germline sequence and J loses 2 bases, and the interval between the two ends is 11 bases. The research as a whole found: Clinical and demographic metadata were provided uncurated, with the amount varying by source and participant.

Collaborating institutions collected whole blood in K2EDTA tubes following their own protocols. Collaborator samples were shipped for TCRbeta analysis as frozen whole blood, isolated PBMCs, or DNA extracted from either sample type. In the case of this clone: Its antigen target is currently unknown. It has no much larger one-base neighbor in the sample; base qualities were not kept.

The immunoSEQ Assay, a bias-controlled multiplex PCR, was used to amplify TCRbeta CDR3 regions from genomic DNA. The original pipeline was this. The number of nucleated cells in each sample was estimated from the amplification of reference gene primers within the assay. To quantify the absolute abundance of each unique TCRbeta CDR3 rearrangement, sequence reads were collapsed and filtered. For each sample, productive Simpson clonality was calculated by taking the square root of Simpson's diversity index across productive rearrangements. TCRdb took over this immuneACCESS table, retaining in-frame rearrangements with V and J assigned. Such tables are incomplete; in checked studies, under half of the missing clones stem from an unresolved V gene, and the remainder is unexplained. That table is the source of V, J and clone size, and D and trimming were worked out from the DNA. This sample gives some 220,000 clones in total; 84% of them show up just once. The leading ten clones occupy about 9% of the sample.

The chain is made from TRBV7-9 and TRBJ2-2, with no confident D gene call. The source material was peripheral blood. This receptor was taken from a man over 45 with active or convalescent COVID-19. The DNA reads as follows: TGTGCCAGCAGCTCGAGGCTATCCAACACCGGGGAGCTGTTTTTT. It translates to CASSSRLSNTGELFF.